This T cell receptor beta chain was retrieved from a study of shared clonotypes between healthy human individuals. The ends were cut back, 7 bases at V and 3 bases at J, with 15 bases in the middle. Per the germline V gene, CDR1 is MDHEN and CDR2 is SYDVKM. The CDR3 spans 15 residues. The protocol was immunoSEQ multiplex PCR, while the TCRdb copy is restricted to in-frame clones and leaves out a portion. Among almost 700,000 clones listed, 92% were seen once. Terminally differentiated effector memory CD45RA+ cells were left out of the naive CD8 fraction, which was CD45RO-negative and positively selected for CCR7.

The sample comprised naive CD8+ T cells sorted from blood. This sequence originates from a man aged 25-40 years in good health. J is TRBJ2-2 and V is TRBV28, with D maybe TRBD2 (6 bases). DNA of the CDR3: TGTGCCAGCAACGTCCGGGACTCTTACACCGGGGAGCTGTTTTTT. Translating gives CASNVRDSYTGELFF.